Sequencing of this T cell receptor beta chain was carried out in a study of blood T cell repertoires in COVID-19. Turning to the study itself: The origin of the acute and convalescent COVID-19 samples was the United States, Italy and Spain.

Per the study methods: Amplification of reference gene primers provided the estimated nucleated cell counts. Assay: immunoSEQ multiplex PCR; the TCRdb copy retains only in-frame clones and omits some. D and trimming come from the DNA, and the V and J calls and clone size come from that table. The sample has 270,000 or so clones, about nine tenths seen once. V lost 0 bases, J lost 0 bases, and 1 base stayed unmatched. In germline, CDR1 is GTSNPN, CDR2 SVGIG (reference sequence). CDR3 length: 14 amino acids. Source material: peripheral blood. This receptor was taken from a man aged 35 to 55 with active or convalescent COVID-19. The chain links TRBV30 to TRBJ1-1; 7 bases are shared with TRBD1. For the CDR3, the DNA is TGTGCCTGGAGTGTACAGGGGCTGAACACTGAAGCTTTCTTT. Protein sequence: CAWSVQGLNTEAFF.